The clone carrying this TCR beta chain was seen only a few times. These data come from a study of T cells after yellow fever vaccination. Background on the study: In the case of low-cell-number fractions, SMART-Seq v4 Ultra Low Input was used for preparation.

Each CDR3 protein is one row after TCRdb ran MiXCR on the 5' RACE reads. Among 400,000 to 650,000 distinct CDR3 sequences listed, 21% were seen once. V lost 6 bases to trimming and J lost 1 base, with 18 bases between them. Germline V gives CDR1 DFQATT, CDR2 SNEGSKA (reference sequence). The CDR3 sequence is 15 residues long. The J gene is TRBJ1-1, the V gene TRBV20-1, with D perhaps matching TRBD1 (6 bases). The starting material was PBMCs, obtained around 3 weeks after the first yellow fever vaccination. This receptor was taken from a man aged 18 to 30 who received the YFV17D yellow fever vaccine. CDR3 nucleotide sequence: TGCAGTGCCCAAGTACCGGGACACAGGAACACTGAAGCTTTCTTT. Amino acid sequence: CSAQVPGHRNTEAFF.